Described below is a single TCR beta chain sequence and its context. What it binds is not known. This sample is part of a study of OX40 agonist ivuxolimab in advanced cancers. Study-level information: Patients were given ivuxolimab, an antibody that agonizes OX40 (CD134). Study observations and caveats: The CD4+ and CD8+ T cells in the blood had expanded clonally by week 6 at 0.1 to 3.0 mg/kg.

Assay: immunoSEQ multiplex PCR; the TCRdb copy retains only in-frame clones and omits some. The sample includes some 90,000 clones, roughly 87% of them seen just once. Per the germline V gene, CDR1 is SGHVS and CDR2 is FQNEAQ. Trimming removed 4 bases from V and 7 bases from J; junction bases left unmatched: 15. CDR3 length: 17 amino acids. This rearrangement joins TRBV7-8 to TRBJ2-1; 8 bases fit TRBD2. The source was CD4+ or CD8+ T cells sorted from blood, collected in a trial of the OX40 agonist ivuxolimab. The receptor's source is an adult with an advanced solid tumor such as melanoma, head and neck, liver or kidney cancer. The CDR3 nucleotides read TGTGCCAGCAGCTCGACTTCTGGCGCGGGGGGTAAGAATGAGCAGTTCTTC. This encodes CASSSTSGAGGKNEQFF. The full variable domain, with the rest looked up from reference TRBV7-8 and TRBJ2-1, is GAGVSQSPRYKVAKRGQDVALRCDPISGHVSLFWYQQALGQGPEFLTYFQNEAQLDKSGLPSDRFFAERPEGSVSTLKIQRTQQEDSAVYLCASSSTSGAGGKNEQFFGPGTRLTVL.